The 18 T cell receptor beta chains given below trace back to one sample, sequenced in a study of blood T cells in healthy people across ages. Through a sample-barcoded 5' primer and a J-beta primer mix, a second PCR was run for about 6 to 11 cycles. TCRdb passed the 5' RACE reads through MiXCR, listing each CDR3 protein once. The sample shows about 320,000 distinct CDR3 sequences, less than 30% of them seen only once. The specimen was blood. Receptors were obtained from a woman aged 70-85 years in good health.

The J gene is TRBJ2-5, the V gene TRBV9; D is undetermined. With 2 bases removed from V and 5 bases from J, the gap between germline ends came to 10 bases. Germline CDR1 and CDR2: SGDLS and YYNGEE. The CDR3 is 13 amino acids. The DNA of the CDR3 is TGTGCCAGCAGCGTTGGGATTAAGGAGACCCAGTACTTC. Translation gives CASSVGIKETQYF. Full variable domain (remainder filled in from reference TRBV9 and TRBJ2-5): DSGVTQTPKHLITATGQRVTLRCSPRSGDLSVYWYQQSLDQGLQFLIQYYNGEERAKGNILERFSAQQFPDLHSELNLSSLELGDSALYFCASSVGIKETQYFGPGTRLLVL.

The V and J genes are TRBV5-6 and TRBJ2-7; 8 bases are a match to TRBD1. CDR3 length: 14 amino acids. Germline trimming cut 4 bases from V and 3 bases from J; bases unmatched to any gene: 6. Germline V gives CDR1 SGHDT, CDR2 YYEEEE. Written as DNA, the CDR3 is TGTGCCAGCAGCCCCGGACAGGGTCGCTACGAGCAGTACTTC. Its translation: CASSPGQGRYEQYF.

The V gene is TRBV24-1, the J gene TRBJ2-1, with no clear D. Germline V gives CDR1 KGHDR, CDR2 SFDVKD. The CDR3 extends over 16 amino acids. Trimming left V 4 bases short and J 0 bases short, with 12 bases between. The CDR3 here is CATSDRAPSSYNEQFF. The CDR3 DNA reads as TGTGCCACCAGTGACCGAGCTCCGAGCTCCTACAATGAGCAGTTCTTC.

The rearrangement links TRBV20-1 to TRBJ1-5, with D tentatively TRBD1 (6 bases). Trimming shortened V by 5 bases and J by 3 bases, and 17 bases separated the two germline ends. CDR1 is DFQATT and CDR2 is SNEGSKA in the germline V gene (reference sequence). This CDR3 is built from 15 residues. The CDR3 DNA follows: TGCAGTGCTCTTCCCGGGGGCAGCCTCAATCAGCCCCAGCATTTT. Translating it yields CSALPGGSLNQPQHF.

The chain joins TRBV20-1 to TRBJ2-5, with D possibly called TRBD1 or TRBD2 (5 bases each). The J call is doubtful: the DNA matches TRBJ2-7 better. The CDR3 runs to 12 residues. Looked up from germline, CDR1 is DFQATT and CDR2 is SNEGSKA (reference sequence). CDR3 protein: CSASRDDYEQYF. The CDR3 DNA reads as TGCAGTGCGAGCCGGGACGACTACGAGCAGTACTTC.

J is TRBJ2-7 and V is TRBV21-1; the DNA was not compared with TRBD1, the D call given in the table. TRBV21-1 counts as a pseudogene. This CDR3 is built from 12 residues. In DNA form, the CDR3 reads TGTGCCAGCAGCAAAGAGGGGACCGAGCAGTACTTC. Residues: CASSKEGTEQYF.

The chain links TRBV27 to TRBJ1-4; TRBD1 agrees at 10 bases. CDR1 MNHEY and CDR2 SMNVEV come from the germline V gene (reference sequence). The CDR3 sequence is 15 residues long. The V segment lost 5 bases and the J segment 6 bases; nucleotides outside the gene matches: 6. CDR3 in amino acids: CASSTLTGGDEKLFF. CDR3 bases: TGTGCCAGCAGTACCCTGACAGGGGGCGATGAAAAACTGTTTTTT. Looking up the rest from reference TRBV27 and TRBJ1-4 gives the full variable domain: EAQVTQNPRYLITVTGKKLTVTCSQNMNHEYMSWYRQDPGLGLRQIYYSMNVEVTDKGDVPEGYKVSRKEKRNFPLILESPSPNQTSLYFCASSTLTGGDEKLFFGSGTQLSVL.

The J gene is TRBJ2-1, the V gene TRBV6-4; 14 bases match TRBD2. Per the germline V gene, CDR1 is MRHNA and CDR2 is SNTAGT. Trimming at V came to 1 base and at J to 13 bases, leaving 6 bases not matched to a gene. This CDR3 spans 15 amino acids. Written as DNA, the CDR3 is TGTGCCAGCAGTGACTGGGGACTAGCGGGAGAGGAACAGTTCTTC. Translation gives CASSDWGLAGEEQFF.

This sequence joins TRBV6-5 and TRBJ1-2; possible D gene TRBD1, 6 bases. The length of the CDR3 is 15 residues. Per the germline V gene, CDR1 is MNHEY and CDR2 is SVGAGI. Between the trimmed V and J ends, which lost 6 bases and 3 bases, there was a span of 17 bases. CDR3 loop: CASRGTGRQYYGYTF. In DNA form, the CDR3 reads TGTGCCAGCAGGGGAACAGGGCGTCAATACTATGGCTACACCTTC.

The V call is TRBV7-9, the J call TRBJ1-4; no reliable D call. Germline CDR1 is SEHNR and CDR2 is FQNEAQ (reference sequence). The CDR3 sequence is 15 residues long. The V and J ends lost 1 base and 4 bases respectively, with 10 bases between them. CDR3 nucleotides: TGTGCCAGCAGCTTAGGGAGAAGTGTTAATGAAAAACTGTTTTTT. The encoded protein is CASSLGRSVNEKLFF.

This clonotype has more than one count but fewer than ten. The rearrangement links TRBV2 to TRBJ2-3, with TRBD2 matching 8 bases. Germline assignment: CDR1 SNHLY and CDR2 FYNNEI. The ends lost 4 bases at V and 7 bases at J; junction bases unmatched: 10. CDR3 size: 15 residues. The CDR3 loop reads CASSVSSGRGNTQYF. CDR3 DNA sequence: TGTGCCAGCAGTGTAAGCAGCGGGAGAGGAAATACGCAGTATTTT.

Comments on this clonotype: This may be a read error: a much more frequent sequence differs by one nucleotide. The rearrangement joins TRBV12-3 or TRBV12-4 to TRBJ1-4; unclear D gene. The CDR3 has 14 residues. This chain's CDR3 is CASSLGGLGEELFF. The CDR3 DNA sequence: TGTGCCAGCAGTTTAGGAGGTCTGGGTGAAGAACTGTTTTTT.

CDR3 loop: CASIRDIQETQYF. The CDR3 bases are TGTGCCAGCATAAGGGACATCCAAGAGACCCAGTACTTC. The chain has TRBV6-1 and TRBJ2-5, with TRBD1 as a possible D gene (6 bases). Per the germline V gene, CDR1 is MNHNS and CDR2 is SASEGT. The CDR3 is 13 amino acids. Trimming pared 7 bases from V and 1 base from J, leaving 10 bases between.

The V call is TRBV29-1, the J call TRBJ2-1; 8 bases map to TRBD2. V trimming: 5 bases; J trimming: 5 bases; junction bases outside the gene matches: 11. The CDR3 contains 15 residues. The V gene's germline CDR1 is SQVTM and CDR2 ANQGSEA. The CDR3 DNA sequence: TGCAGCGTTACCCGAGGGAGCGGGGGCAACAATGAGCAGTTCTTC. Its translation: CSVTRGSGGNNEQFF.

This clonotype occurred a few times. The chain carries TRBV7-3 and TRBJ2-1; 7 positions agree with TRBD1. Germline-derived CDR1 and CDR2 are SGHTA and FQGTGA. V shed 5 bases, J shed 1 base, and the junction held 8 bases outside the gene matches. The CDR3 runs to 16 residues. CDR3 coding DNA: TGTGCCAGCAGCCCAAAAGACAGGGCATCCTACAATGAGCAGTTCTTC. Its protein product is CASSPKDRASYNEQFF.

This clonotype was counted only a few times. V and J are TRBV15 and TRBJ2-1; D might be TRBD2 (5 bases). V lost 4 bases and J 4 bases, leaving 23 bases between the germline ends. The CDR3 runs 18 residues. CDR1 is LNHNV and CDR2 is YYDKDF in the germline V gene (reference sequence). The CDR3: CATSIRSGDGKRYNEQFF. For the CDR3, the DNA is TGTGCCACCAGCATCCGGAGCGGAGATGGTAAACGGTACAATGAGCAGTTCTTC.

With regard to this clonotype: The junction departs from germline at one end; a sequencing error may be responsible. The chain employs TRBV9 and TRBJ2-5; TRBD2 matches 7 bases. CDR3 length: 11 amino acids. The V gene's germline CDR1 is SGDLS and CDR2 YYNGEE. CDR3 nucleotide sequence: TGTGCCAGCAGCCCGCGGGAGAGGTGGTTCTTC. It codes for CASSPRERWFF.

This clonotype occurred a few times. The chain joins TRBV16 to TRBJ2-1; TRBD1 might be the D (5 bases). Trimming removed 5 bases at V and 4 bases at J, with 21 bases between. Germline CDR1 and CDR2: KGHSY and FQNENV. There are 17 residues in the CDR3. The DNA for the CDR3 is TGTGCCAGCAGCGGGGCGGCGCGAACCAACCCTTACAATGAGCAGTTCTTC. Its translation is CASSGAARTNPYNEQFF.